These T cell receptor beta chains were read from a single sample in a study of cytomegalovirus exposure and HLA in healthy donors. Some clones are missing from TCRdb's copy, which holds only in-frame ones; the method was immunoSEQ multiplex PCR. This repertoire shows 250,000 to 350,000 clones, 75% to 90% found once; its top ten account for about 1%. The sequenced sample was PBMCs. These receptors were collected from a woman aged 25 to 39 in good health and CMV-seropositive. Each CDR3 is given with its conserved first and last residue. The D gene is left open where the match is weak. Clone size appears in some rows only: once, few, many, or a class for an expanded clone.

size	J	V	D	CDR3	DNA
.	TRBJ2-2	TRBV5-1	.	CASSLAATNTGELFF	TGCGCCAGCAGCTTGGCGGCCACGAACACCGGGGAGCTGTTTTTT
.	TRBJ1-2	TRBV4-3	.	CASSQDGGTGYGYTF	TGCGCCAGCAGCCAAGACGGGGGCACGGGCTATGGCTACACCTTC
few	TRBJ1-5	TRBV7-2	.	CASGNRGNQPQHF	TGTGCCAGCGGGAATCGCGGCAATCAGCCCCAGCATTTT
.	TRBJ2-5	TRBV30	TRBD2	CAWWTSGQETQYF	TGTGCCTGGTGGACTAGCGGGCAAGAGACCCAGTACTTC
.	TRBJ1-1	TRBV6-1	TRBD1	CASSGAPTMTGGPTEAFF	TGTGCCAGCAGTGGGGCGCCGACAATGACAGGGGGCCCAACTGAAGCTTTCTTT
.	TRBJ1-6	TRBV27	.	CASSLLGSPLHF	TGTGCCAGCAGTTTATTAGGGTCACCCCTCCACTTT
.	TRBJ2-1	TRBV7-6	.	CASSFELAMNEQFF	TGTGCCAGCAGCTTTGAATTAGCTATGAATGAGCAGTTCTTC
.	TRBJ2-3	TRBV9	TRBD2	CASSVDRAGGNTDTQYF	TGTGCCAGCAGCGTAGATCGAGCGGGAGGCAACACAGATACGCAGTATTTT
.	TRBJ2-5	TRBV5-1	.	CASSGAGPGGETQYF	TGCGCCAGCAGCGGTGCGGGACCTGGGGGGGAGACCCAGTACTTC
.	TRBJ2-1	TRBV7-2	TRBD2	CASSLAGTSVNEQFF	TGTGCCAGCAGCTTAGCCGGGACTAGTGTAAATGAGCAGTTCTTC
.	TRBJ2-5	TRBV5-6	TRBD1	CASSFPGQGAGETQYF	TGTGCCAGCAGCTTTCCGGGACAGGGGGCTGGAGAGACCCAGTACTTC
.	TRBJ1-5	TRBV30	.	CAWSVGNNQPQHF	TGTGCCTGGAGTGTTGGCAACAATCAGCCCCAGCATTTT
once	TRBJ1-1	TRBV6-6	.	CASSYSGRSNTEAFF	TGTGCCAGCAGTTACTCGGGGAGATCGAACACTGAAGCTTTCTTT
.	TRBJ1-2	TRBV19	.	CASSIVGSLYGYTF	TGTGCCAGTAGTATAGTTGGCAGCCTCTATGGCTACACCTTC
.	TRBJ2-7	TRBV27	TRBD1	CASSPGTGPYEQYF	TGTGCCAGCAGCCCCGGGACAGGACCCTACGAGCAGTACTTC
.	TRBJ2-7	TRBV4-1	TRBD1	CASSQTGRFYEQYF	TGCGCCAGCAGCCAGACAGGGCGCTTCTACGAGCAGTACTTC
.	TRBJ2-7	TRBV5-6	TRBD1	CASSFGTDYEQYF	TGTGCCAGCAGTTTCGGGACAGACTACGAGCAGTACTTC
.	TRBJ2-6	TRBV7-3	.	CASSLRARSGANVLTF	TGTGCCAGCAGCTTACGGGCCCGGTCTGGGGCCAACGTCCTGACTTTC
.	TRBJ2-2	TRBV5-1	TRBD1	CASSSPGQGTGELFF	TGCGCCAGCAGCTCCCCGGGACAGGGGACCGGGGAGCTGTTTTTT
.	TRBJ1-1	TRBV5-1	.	CASSLVLGAVNTEAFF	TGCGCCAGCAGCTTGGTTCTGGGGGCAGTGAACACTGAAGCTTTCTTT
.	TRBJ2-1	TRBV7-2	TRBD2	CASGTSGTNEQFF	TGTGCCAGCGGGACTAGCGGGACCAATGAGCAGTTCTTC
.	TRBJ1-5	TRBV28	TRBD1	CASSWQGAGNQPQHF	TGTGCCAGCAGTTGGCAGGGGGCCGGCAATCAGCCCCAGCATTTT
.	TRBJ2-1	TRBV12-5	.	CASGLVMAGGFYNEQFF	TGTGCTAGTGGTTTGGTAATGGCAGGAGGGTTCTACAATGAGCAGTTCTTC
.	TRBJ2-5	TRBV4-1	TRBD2	CASSQILAGKETQYF	TGCGCCAGCAGCCAAATACTAGCGGGAAAAGAGACCCAGTACTTC
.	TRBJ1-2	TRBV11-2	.	CASSLGADTVYGYTF	TGTGCCAGCAGCTTAGGGGCGGACACCGTCTATGGCTACACCTTC
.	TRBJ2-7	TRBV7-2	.	CASSIGTLAFYEQYF	TGTGCCAGCAGCATCGGGACTCTCGCTTTCTACGAGCAGTACTTC
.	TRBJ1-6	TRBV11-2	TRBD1	CASSANVDRGRFDSPLHF	TGTGCCAGCAGCGCGAATGTGGACAGGGGGCGTTTTGATTCACCCCTCCACTTT
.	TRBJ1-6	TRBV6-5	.	CASTSGTYNSPLHF	TGTGCCAGCACCTCCGGGACGTATAATTCACCCCTCCACTTT
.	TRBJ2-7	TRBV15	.	CATSRPSTGRYEQYF	TGTGCCACCAGCAGACCCTCCACAGGTAGGTACGAGCAGTACTTC
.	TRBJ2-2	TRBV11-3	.	CASSKDQTGELFF	TGTGCCAGCAGCAAGGACCAAACCGGGGAGCTGTTTTTT
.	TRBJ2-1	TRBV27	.	CASSPSPYNEQFF	TGTGCCAGCAGTCCCTCCCCCTACAATGAGCAGTTCTTC
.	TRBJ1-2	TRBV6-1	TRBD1	CASSERTGEYGYTF	TGTGCCAGCAGTGAAAGGACAGGGGAGTATGGCTACACCTTC
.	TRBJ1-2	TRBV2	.	CASSDWGGGYGYTF	TGTGCCAGCAGTGATTGGGGCGGAGGGTATGGCTACACCTTC
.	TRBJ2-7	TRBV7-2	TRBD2	CASSLVAGGTYEQYF	TGTGCCAGCAGCTTAGTAGCGGGTGGGACCTACGAGCAGTACTTC
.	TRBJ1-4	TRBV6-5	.	CASSYSMGEKLFF	TGTGCCAGCAGTTACTCGATGGGTGAAAAACTGTTTTTT
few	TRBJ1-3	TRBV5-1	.	CASSLDGRAGNTIYF	TGCGCCAGCAGCTTGGACGGCAGAGCTGGAAACACCATATATTTT
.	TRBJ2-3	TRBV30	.	CAWSRSPSVPDTQYF	TGTGCCTGGAGTCGAAGCCCCTCCGTTCCAGATACGCAGTATTTT
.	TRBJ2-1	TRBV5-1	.	CASSLARSFYNEQFF	TGCGCCAGCAGCTTGGCACGCTCGTTCTACAATGAGCAGTTCTTC
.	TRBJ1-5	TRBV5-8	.	CASSSLGPQHF	TGTGCCAGCAGCTCGCTCGGCCCACAGCATTTT
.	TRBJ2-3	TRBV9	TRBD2	CASSARSGSTDTQYF	TGTGCCAGCAGCGCACGTAGCGGGAGCACAGATACGCAGTATTTT
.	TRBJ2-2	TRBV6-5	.	CASNPGGSNTGELFF	TGTGCCAGCAATCCCGGGGGCTCGAACACCGGGGAGCTGTTTTTT
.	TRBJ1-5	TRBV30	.	CAWSPAPWGNQPQHF	TGTGCCTGGAGTCCAGCCCCGTGGGGCAATCAGCCCCAGCATTTT
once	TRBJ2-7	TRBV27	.	CASSWAGNFYEQYF	TGTGCCAGCAGTTGGGCAGGGAATTTCTACGAGCAGTACTTC
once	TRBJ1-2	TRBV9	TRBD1	CASSVGDRGVSNYGYTF	TGTGCCAGCAGCGTAGGGGACAGGGGCGTATCGAACTATGGCTACACCTTC
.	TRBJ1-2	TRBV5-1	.	CASSSALTDAALYGYTF	TGCGCCAGCAGCTCTGCATTGACAGACGCGGCCCTTTATGGCTACACCTTC
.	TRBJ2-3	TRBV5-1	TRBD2	CASSLRGLVRDTQYF	TGCGCCAGCAGCTTGCGGGGACTAGTAAGAGATACGCAGTATTTT
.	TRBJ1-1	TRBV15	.	CATSRDWGEAFF	TGTGCCACCAGCAGAGATTGGGGTGAAGCTTTCTTT
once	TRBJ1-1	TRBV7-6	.	CASSPGGGTEAFF	TGTGCCAGCAGCCCCGGTGGGGGCACTGAAGCTTTCTTT
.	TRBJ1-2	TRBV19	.	CASSIMGANYGYTF	TGTGCCAGTAGCATCATGGGAGCTAACTATGGCTACACCTTC
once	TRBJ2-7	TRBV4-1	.	CASSQGETGNEQYF	TGCGCCAGCAGCCAAGGGGAAACAGGGAACGAGCAGTACTTC
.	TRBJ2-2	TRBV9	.	CASSENTGELFF	TGTGCCAGCAGCGAGAACACCGGGGAGCTGTTTTTT
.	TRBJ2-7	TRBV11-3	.	CASSRSYEQYF	TGTGCCAGCAGTCGCTCCTACGAGCAGTACTTC
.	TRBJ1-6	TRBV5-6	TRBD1	CASSPGQTNSPLHF	TGTGCCAGCAGCCCGGGACAGACTAATTCACCCCTCCACTTT
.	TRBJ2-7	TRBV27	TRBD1	CASKTQQGADYEQYF	TGTGCCAGCAAAACCCAACAGGGGGCGGACTACGAGCAGTACTTC
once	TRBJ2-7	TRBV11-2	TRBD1	CASSVQGVGSYEQYF	TGTGCCAGCAGCGTTCAGGGGGTAGGGTCCTACGAGCAGTACTTC